A single sample gave rise to the 23 T cell receptor beta chains below, sequenced in a study of T cell clones after liver transplantation. Method: immunoSEQ multiplex PCR; TCRdb's copy keeps in-frame clones and lacks some. This table has about 53,000 clones, roughly 80% appearing once. This specimen consisted of CD4+ T cells from blood, obtained before liver transplant. These receptors were taken from a human donor who received a liver transplant.

The genes are TRBV6-5 and TRBJ1-4; possible D gene TRBD1, 5 bases. CDR3 size: 13 residues. V was clipped by 7 bases and J by 3 bases, with 9 bases between them. Germline CDR1 and CDR2: MNHEY and SVGAGI. The CDR3: CASMRGPNEKLFF. CDR3 nucleotide sequence: TGTGCCAGCATGCGGGGCCCTAATGAAAAACTGTTTTTT.

DNA of the CDR3: TGTGCCAGCAGTAGGGAGGGCTTCCTCCAAGAGACCCAGTACTTC. It yields the protein CASSREGFLQETQYF. The rearrangement uses TRBV9 and TRBJ2-5, with TRBD2 matching over 7 bases. Germline values: CDR1 SGDLS, CDR2 YYNGEE. V lost 5 bases and J lost 1; bases outside the gene matches: 8. This CDR3 region has 15 residues.

This clone came up many times. The rearrangement joins TRBV6-1 to TRBJ2-7, with 7 bases matching TRBD1. Germline V gives CDR1 MNHNS, CDR2 SASEGT. The CDR3 is made up of 15 amino acids. V lost 1 base, J lost 3 bases, and 6 bases stayed unmatched. As DNA, the CDR3 is TGTGCCAGCAGTGAAGAGGGACAGAAATTCTACGAGCAGTACTTC. Translated, it gives CASSEEGQKFYEQYF.

About this clone: The sample carries other DNA sequences with the same CDR3. The chain links TRBV19 to TRBJ2-3; no firm D call. The CDR3 length is 13 residues. V was pared by 3 bases and J by 3 bases, with 7 bases between. Germline V gene data show CDR1 as LNHDA and CDR2 as SQIVND (reference sequence). DNA of the CDR3: TGTGCCAGTAGTATTGAACGGACAGATACGCAGTATTTT. Its translation is CASSIERTDTQYF.

The chain couples TRBV7-2 to TRBJ2-1; 7 bases match TRBD2. The CDR3 totals 15 residues. V lost 5 bases to trimming and J lost 5 bases; unmatched junction nucleotides: 9. Germline assignment: CDR1 SGHTA and CDR2 FQGNSA. In DNA form, the CDR3 reads TGTGCCAGCAGCCCGACGAGCGGGACCAACAATGAGCAGTTCTTC. This gives the protein CASSPTSGTNNEQFF.

The V and J genes are TRBV25-1 and TRBJ1-4; 8 positions agree with TRBD1. CDR1 and CDR2 (germline): MGHDK, SYGVNS. CDR3 length: 15 amino acids. The V and J ends lost 5 bases and 7 bases, in that order; junction bases with no gene match: 9. In nucleotides, the CDR3 is TGTGCCAGCAGTCCCCGGGACAGGTTTTTTGAAAAACTGTTTTTT. Translating gives CASSPRDRFFEKLFF. Complete variable domain (other parts from reference TRBV25-1 and TRBJ1-4): EADIYQTPRYLVIGTGKKITLECSQTMGHDKMYWYQQDPGMELHLIHYSYGVNSTEKGDLSSESTVSRIRTEHFPLTLESARPSHTSQYLCASSPRDRFFEKLFFGSGTQLSVL.

This chain connects TRBV7-8 to TRBJ2-1; D is perhaps TRBD1 or TRBD2 (5 bases each). The CDR3 has 16 amino acids. Trimming removed 1 base at V and 1 base at J, with 11 bases between. From germline, CDR1 is SGHVS and CDR2 FQNEAQ. CDR3 DNA sequence: TGTGCCAGCAGCTTAGTATCCGGGGCATCCTACAATGAGCAGTTCTTC. Protein sequence: CASSLVSGASYNEQFF.

V and J are TRBV2 and TRBJ1-2; no reliable D call. The CDR3 loop spans 13 amino acids. V lost 5 bases and J lost 8, with 15 bases in between. Germline loops: CDR1 SNHLY, CDR2 FYNNEI. As DNA, the CDR3 is TGTGCCAGCAGTCTCGAAATCGGCGGGGGCTACACCTTC. Its protein is CASSLEIGGGYTF.

The rearrangement uses TRBV6-5 and TRBJ2-2; no definite D call. This CDR3 comprises 14 residues. V dropped 7 bases and J dropped 1 base, with 10 bases sitting between them. The germline gives CDR1 MNHEY, CDR2 SVGAGI. The CDR3 here is CASMKGLNTGELFF. CDR3 sequence (DNA): TGTGCCAGCATGAAGGGCCTGAACACCGGGGAGCTGTTTTTT.

This chain joins TRBV20-1 and TRBJ2-7; D might be TRBD2 (5 bases). The V gene's germline CDR1 is DFQATT and CDR2 SNEGSKA (reference sequence). The length of the CDR3 is 11 residues. CDR3: CIVRANYEQYF. The CDR3, as DNA: TGCATCGTGCGGGCTAACTACGAGCAGTACTTC.

V and J are TRBV7-2 and TRBJ2-1; a weak D match, TRBD2 (5 bases). The CDR3 consists of 13 residues. The ends were cut back, 2 bases at V and 5 bases at J, with 7 bases in the middle. Per the germline V gene, CDR1 is SGHTA and CDR2 is FQGNSA. The CDR3 protein is CASSLTGNNEQFF. CDR3 nucleotides: TGTGCCAGCAGCTTAACCGGGAACAATGAGCAGTTCTTC.

V is TRBV6-1 and J is TRBJ1-2; the D is unclear. This CDR3 is built from 12 residues. With 0 bases removed from V and 8 bases from J, the gap between germline ends came to 7 bases. Per germline, CDR1 MNHNS and CDR2 SASEGT. This chain's CDR3 is CASSEAGWGYTF. The CDR3 bases are TGTGCCAGCAGTGAAGCAGGGTGGGGCTACACCTTC.

V is TRBV30 and J is TRBJ1-4, with a tentative D call TRBD1 (5 bases). V was shortened by 0 bases and J by 5 bases, with 13 bases between the two germline ends. The CDR3 is made up of 15 amino acids. The germline CDR1 and CDR2 sequences are GTSNPN and SVGIG (reference sequence). Written as DNA, the CDR3 is TGTGCCTGGAGTGTACCGGCAGGGTTAAATGAAAAACTGTTTTTT. Its protein product is CAWSVPAGLNEKLFF.

The CDR3 reads CASSTNGAGGVYGYTF. CDR3 DNA: TGTGCCAGTAGTACGAACGGGGCAGGGGGCGTCTATGGCTACACCTTC. The chain is built from TRBV19 and TRBJ1-2; 8 bases align to TRBD1. J lost 4 bases, V lost 4 bases, and 11 bases had no gene match. CDR3 length: 16 amino acids. Per the germline V gene, CDR1 is LNHDA and CDR2 is SQIVND (reference sequence).

The rearrangement uses TRBV6-4 and TRBJ2-3, with a tentative D call TRBD2 (6 bases). Germline values: CDR1 MRHNA, CDR2 SNTAGT. V shed 0 bases and J shed 0 bases, with 7 bases lying between them. The CDR3 has 15 amino acids. As DNA, the CDR3 is TGTGCCAGCAGTGACTCTGGGACTAGCACAGATACGCAGTATTTT. Amino acids: CASSDSGTSTDTQYF.

The rearrangement links TRBV5-1 to TRBJ1-1; D may be TRBD1 (6 bases). Germline CDR1 SGHRS, CDR2 YFSETQ. CDR3 length equals 14 residues. V gave up 4 bases and J gave up 1 base, with 11 bases separating them. The CDR3 sequence is CASSSEQGNTEAFF. DNA of the CDR3: TGCGCCAGCAGCAGCGAACAGGGGAACACTGAAGCTTTCTTT.

The rearrangement uses TRBV2 and TRBJ2-3; D is ambiguous. The V and J ends lost 8 bases and 4 bases respectively, with 16 bases between them. Germline V lookup: CDR1 SNHLY, CDR2 FYNNEI. This CDR3 spans 14 amino acids. The chain's CDR3 is CASQATEKSDTQYF. In nucleotides, the CDR3 is TGTGCCAGCCAAGCCACGGAAAAGTCAGATACGCAGTATTTT.

The chain carries TRBV6-1 and TRBJ2-5; 8 nucleotides agree with TRBD1. The CDR3 runs 17 residues. After removal of 2 bases from V and 5 bases from J, the junction contained 13 bases not matched to a gene. CDR1 and CDR2 from the germline V gene are MNHNS and SASEGT. The CDR3 nucleotides are TGTGCCAGCAGTGAACGAAGGACAGGGTATGTTTTGGAGACCCAGTACTTC. Translating it yields CASSERRTGYVLETQYF.

Here the CDR3 DNA reads TGTGCCAGTAGTATGAGTCTAGCGGTCACAGATACGCAGTATTTT. It is translated as CASSMSLAVTDTQYF. This chain joins TRBV19 and TRBJ2-3; 7 nucleotides agree with TRBD2. CDR3 length: 15 residues. V gave up 3 bases and J gave up 2 bases; unmatched junction bases: 5. The germline V gene encodes CDR1 LNHDA and CDR2 SQIVND (reference sequence).

This clone was recorded only once. V usage is TRBV9 and J usage is TRBJ2-1; no firm D call. From germline, CDR1 is SGDLS and CDR2 YYNGEE. The V end was cut by 1 base, the J end by 6 bases, with 8 bases between. CDR3 length equals 13 residues. DNA for the CDR3: TGTGCCAGCAGCGTAAGTAGGGTCAATGAGCAGTTCTTC. Protein product: CASSVSRVNEQFF.

The J gene is TRBJ2-7, the V gene TRBV6-1; 8 bases are a match to TRBD1. The CDR3 is 12 amino acids. Germline V gene data show CDR1 as MNHNS and CDR2 as SASEGT. Trimming at V came to 6 bases and at J to 8 bases, leaving 6 bases not matched to a gene. CDR3 sequence: CASSTTGAQQYF. DNA for the CDR3: TGTGCCAGCAGCACGACAGGGGCGCAGCAGTACTTC.

The chain uses TRBV7-3 and TRBJ2-6, with TRBD1 as a possible D gene (5 bases). V dropped 3 bases and J dropped 3 bases, with 9 bases sitting between them. From germline, CDR1 is SGHTA and CDR2 FQGTGA. The CDR3 covers 15 residues. The CDR3 here is CASSFRVDGANVLTF. The CDR3 nucleotides are TGTGCCAGCAGCTTCAGGGTGGATGGGGCCAACGTCCTGACTTTC.

The V gene is TRBV7-9, the J gene TRBJ1-5; D ambiguous. Germline CDR1 is SEHNR and CDR2 is FQNEAQ (reference sequence). The CDR3 is 12 amino acids. V lost 2 bases, J lost 7 bases, and 6 bases lay in between. For the CDR3, the DNA is TGTGCCAGCAGCTTAACTAGGCAGCCCCAGCATTTT. Amino acids: CASSLTRQPQHF.